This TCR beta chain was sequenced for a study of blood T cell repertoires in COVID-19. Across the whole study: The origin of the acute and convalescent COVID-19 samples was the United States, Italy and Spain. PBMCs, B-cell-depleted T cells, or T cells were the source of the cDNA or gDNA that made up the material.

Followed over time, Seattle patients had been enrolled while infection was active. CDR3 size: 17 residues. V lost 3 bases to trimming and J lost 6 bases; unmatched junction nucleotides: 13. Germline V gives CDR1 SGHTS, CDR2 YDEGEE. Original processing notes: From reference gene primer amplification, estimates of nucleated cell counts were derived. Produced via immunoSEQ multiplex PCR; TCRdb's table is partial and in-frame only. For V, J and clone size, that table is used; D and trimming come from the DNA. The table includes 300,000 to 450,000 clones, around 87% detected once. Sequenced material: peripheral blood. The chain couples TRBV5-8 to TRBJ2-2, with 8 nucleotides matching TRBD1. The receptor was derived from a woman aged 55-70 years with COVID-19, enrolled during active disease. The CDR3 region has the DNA TGTGCCAGCAGCTCGACGCGACAGGGGAATGTGCCCGGGGAGCTGTTTTTT. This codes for CASSSTRQGNVPGELFF.